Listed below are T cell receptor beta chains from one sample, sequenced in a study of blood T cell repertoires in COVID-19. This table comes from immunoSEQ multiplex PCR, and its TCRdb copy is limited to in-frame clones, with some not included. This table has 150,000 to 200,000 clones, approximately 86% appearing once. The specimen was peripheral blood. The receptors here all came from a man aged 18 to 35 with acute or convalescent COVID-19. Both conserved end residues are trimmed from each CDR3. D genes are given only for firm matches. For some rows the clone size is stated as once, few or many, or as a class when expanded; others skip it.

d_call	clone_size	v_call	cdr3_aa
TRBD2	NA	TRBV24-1	ATSATSGGQKNTGELF
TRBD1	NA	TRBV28	ASSPPQGALIFT
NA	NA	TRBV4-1	ASSPAGSNYGYT
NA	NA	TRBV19	ASSPDSPYKGYT
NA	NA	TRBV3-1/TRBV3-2	ASSQKETVRNEAF
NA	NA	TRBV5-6	ASSWEDGANVLT
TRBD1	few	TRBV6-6	ASSYNVDRADTQY
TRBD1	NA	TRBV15	ATSRATSRQGASNEQF
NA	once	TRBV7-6	ASSLDRVENNEQF
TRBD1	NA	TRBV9	ASSPRQGGTEAF
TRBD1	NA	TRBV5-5	ASSLGQGGYQPQH
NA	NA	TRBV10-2	ASSERGGGNSPLH
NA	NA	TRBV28	ASSYPIGADTEAF
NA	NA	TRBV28	ASSLAGRVNQPQH
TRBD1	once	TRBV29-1	SVRGTGNIGELF
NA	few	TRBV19	ASSTRTGLTNYGYT
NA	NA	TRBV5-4	ASSSQSRGYT
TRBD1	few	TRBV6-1	ASSEDTGTANYGYT
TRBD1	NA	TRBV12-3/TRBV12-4	ASRGQSTFTQY
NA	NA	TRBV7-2	ASSLAGAGAETQY
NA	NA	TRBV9	ASSSTGELF
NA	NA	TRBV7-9	ASSQDTSNQPQH
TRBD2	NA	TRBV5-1	ASTPGVSGGVANTGELF
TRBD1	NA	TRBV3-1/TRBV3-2	ASSQTRQGINYVLT
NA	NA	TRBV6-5	ASTRQADFNEKLF
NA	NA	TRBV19	ASSIGGGPYEQY
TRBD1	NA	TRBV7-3	ASSRDRDSYEQY
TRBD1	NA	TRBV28	ASSLGQVNQPQH
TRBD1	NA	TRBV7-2	ASSLGTGGMNTEAF